One sample yielded the 10 T cell receptor beta chains listed below, sequenced in a study of blood T cell repertoires in COVID-19 (dated by TCRdb to about 2020). Library preparation employed the immunoSEQ multiplex PCR assay. The source is immuneACCESS, and TCRdb retained only in-frame sequences with V and J called. Part of the clones is not carried over; for the studies checked, unresolved V genes explain less than half of this, and the remainder is unexplained. Present in this sample are roughly 100,000 clones, about 78% of which were seen just once. Clones ranked in the top ten supply about 9.3% of the sample. The sample taken for sequencing was peripheral blood. The receptor source for this set is a man in his 60s with active or convalescent COVID-19.

This clone was counted between two and nine times. The CDR3 spells CASSRRDSYSNQPQHF. The CDR3 nucleotides are TGTGCCAGCAGTCGTCGGGACAGTTATAGCAATCAGCCCCAGCATTTT. The chain uses TRBV6-6 and TRBJ1-5; TRBD1 aligns across 7 bases. The germline gives CDR1 MNHNY, CDR2 SVGAGI (reference sequence). V dropped 5 bases and J dropped 0; count of bases not matched to a gene: 7. The CDR3 has 16 amino acids.

The chain carries TRBV5-1 and TRBJ2-3, with D perhaps TRBD2 (6 bases). This CDR3 is built from 12 residues. V dropped 4 bases and J dropped 8 bases, with 11 bases sitting between them. Germline-derived CDR1 and CDR2 are SGHRS and YFSETQ. CDR3 DNA sequence: TGCGCCAGCAGCACTGTGGAGGGTACGCAGTATTTT. Translated: CASSTVEGTQYF.

The table lists this clone with a few counts. The gene calls are TRBV2 and TRBJ2-1; D might be TRBD1 (6 bases). Trimming took off 3 bases at V and 9 bases at J, with 15 bases between the two ends. The germline V gene encodes CDR1 SNHLY and CDR2 FYNNEI. This CDR3 has 14 amino acids. DNA of the CDR3: TGTGCCAGCAGTGAGCCGGCAGGGGCCGGTGAGCAGTTCTTC. This translates into CASSEPAGAGEQFF.

V and J are TRBV10-3 and TRBJ1-1, with D possibly matching TRBD1 (6 bases). This CDR3 has 14 residues. Germline values: CDR1 ENHRY, CDR2 SYGVKD. The V and J ends lost 6 bases and 3 bases respectively, with 14 bases between them. CDR3 nucleotide sequence: TGTGCCATCAGCCCCGGACAGCGTCACACTGAAGCTTTCTTT. It encodes CAISPGQRHTEAFF.

The chain combines TRBV11-3 with TRBJ2-1; D might be TRBD1 (5 bases). V shed 5 bases and J shed 6 bases, with 20 bases lying between them. Germline V CDR1 and CDR2: SGHNT, YENEEA. The length of the CDR3 is 16 residues. The CDR3 is CASSHQGWVVFNEQFF. Here the CDR3 DNA reads TGTGCCAGCAGCCACCAGGGTTGGGTGGTTTTCAATGAGCAGTTCTTC.

J is TRBJ2-3 and V is TRBV25-1; possible D gene TRBD1, 6 bases. The CDR3 runs 14 residues. Deletions cut 5 bases from V and 2 bases from J, with 11 bases between. Germline-derived CDR1 and CDR2 are MGHDK and SYGVNS. DNA of the CDR3: TGTGCCAGCAGTATCAGGGGCCACACAGATACGCAGTATTTT. This codes for CASSIRGHTDTQYF.

The chain joins TRBV27 to TRBJ1-1; 7 bases agree with TRBD1. Germline V lookup: CDR1 MNHEY, CDR2 SMNVEV (reference sequence). CDR3 length: 14 amino acids. J gave up 1 base and V 3 bases, and 2 bases lay outside the gene matches. The CDR3 loop is CASSFRGRNTEAFF. CDR3 DNA: TGTGCCAGCAGTTTCAGGGGGAGGAACACTGAAGCTTTCTTT.

The chain couples TRBV28 to TRBJ1-1; 7 bases line up with TRBD1. Losses at the gene ends were 4 bases for V and 9 bases for J; bases not matched to a gene: 5. Germline-derived CDR1 and CDR2 are MDHEN and SYDVKM. The CDR3 length is 12 residues. The CDR3 DNA sequence: TGTGCCAGCAGTTCCGGGACAGAAAAAGCTTTCTTT. It translates to CASSSGTEKAFF.

The chain links TRBV7-3 to TRBJ1-1; no firm D call. V dropped 0 bases and J dropped 3 bases, with 8 bases sitting between them. This CDR3 spans 14 amino acids. Germline assignment: CDR1 SGHTA and CDR2 FQGTGA. The CDR3 DNA reads as TGTGCCAGCAGCTTAACCGTGCGGGACACTGAAGCTTTCTTT. This translates into CASSLTVRDTEAFF.

The chain has TRBV5-1 and TRBJ2-5; 12 bases are shared with TRBD2. CDR1 SGHRS and CDR2 YFSETQ come from the germline V gene. CDR3 length: 15 residues. After removal of 5 bases from V and 3 bases from J, the junction contained 5 bases not matched to a gene. The CDR3 protein is CASSSLAGGEETQYF. The DNA of the CDR3 is TGCGCCAGCAGTTCCCTAGCGGGAGGGGAAGAGACCCAGTACTTC.